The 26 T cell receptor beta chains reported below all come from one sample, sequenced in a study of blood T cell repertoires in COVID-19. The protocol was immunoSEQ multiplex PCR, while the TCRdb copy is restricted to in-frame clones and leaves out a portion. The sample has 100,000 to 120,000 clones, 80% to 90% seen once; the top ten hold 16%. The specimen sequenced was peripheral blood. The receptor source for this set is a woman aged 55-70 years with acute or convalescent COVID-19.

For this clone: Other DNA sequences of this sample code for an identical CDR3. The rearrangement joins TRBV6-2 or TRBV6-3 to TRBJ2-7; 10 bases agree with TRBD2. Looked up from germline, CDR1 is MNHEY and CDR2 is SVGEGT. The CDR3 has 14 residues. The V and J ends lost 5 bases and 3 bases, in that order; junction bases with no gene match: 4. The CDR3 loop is CASSRLAGGYEQYF. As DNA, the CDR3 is TGTGCCAGCAGTCGACTAGCGGGCGGCTACGAGCAGTACTTC.

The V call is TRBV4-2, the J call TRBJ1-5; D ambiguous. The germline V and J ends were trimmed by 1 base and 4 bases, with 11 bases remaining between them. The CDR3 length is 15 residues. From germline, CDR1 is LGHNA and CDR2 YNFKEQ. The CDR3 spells CASSQGRGDNQPQHF. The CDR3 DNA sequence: TGTGCCAGCAGCCAAGGTCGCGGGGATAATCAGCCCCAGCATTTT.

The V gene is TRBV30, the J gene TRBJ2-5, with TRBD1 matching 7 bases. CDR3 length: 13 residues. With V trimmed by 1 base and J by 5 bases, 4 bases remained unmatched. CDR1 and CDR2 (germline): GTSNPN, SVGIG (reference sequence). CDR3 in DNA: TGTGCCTGGAGTGACAGGGGTTTGGAGACCCAGTACTTC. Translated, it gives CAWSDRGLETQYF.

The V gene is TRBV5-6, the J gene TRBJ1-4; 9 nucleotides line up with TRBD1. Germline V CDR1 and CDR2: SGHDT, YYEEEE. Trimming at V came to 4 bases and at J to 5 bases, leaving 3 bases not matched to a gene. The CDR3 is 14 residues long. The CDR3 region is CASSPGTGNEKLFF. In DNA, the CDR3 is TGTGCCAGCAGCCCCGGGACAGGGAATGAAAAACTGTTTTTT.

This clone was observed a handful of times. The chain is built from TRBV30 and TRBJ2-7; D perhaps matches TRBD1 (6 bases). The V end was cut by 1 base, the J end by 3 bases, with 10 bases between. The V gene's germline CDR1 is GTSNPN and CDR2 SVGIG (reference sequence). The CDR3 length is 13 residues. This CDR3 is CAWSAWDNYEQYF. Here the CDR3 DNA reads TGTGCCTGGAGTGCATGGGACAACTACGAGCAGTACTTC.

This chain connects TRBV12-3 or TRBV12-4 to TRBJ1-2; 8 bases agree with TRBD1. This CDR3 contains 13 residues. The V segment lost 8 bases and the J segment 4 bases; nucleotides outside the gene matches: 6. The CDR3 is CASCRGTGYGYTF. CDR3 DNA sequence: TGTGCCAGCTGCCGTGGGACAGGCTATGGCTACACCTTC.

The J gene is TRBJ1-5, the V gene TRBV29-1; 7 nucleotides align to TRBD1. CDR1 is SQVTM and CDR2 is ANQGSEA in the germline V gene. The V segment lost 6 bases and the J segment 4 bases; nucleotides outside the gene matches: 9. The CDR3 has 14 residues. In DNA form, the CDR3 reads TGCAGCGTCCTGCTACGGACAGGTAATCAGCCCCAGCATTTT. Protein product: CSVLLRTGNQPQHF.

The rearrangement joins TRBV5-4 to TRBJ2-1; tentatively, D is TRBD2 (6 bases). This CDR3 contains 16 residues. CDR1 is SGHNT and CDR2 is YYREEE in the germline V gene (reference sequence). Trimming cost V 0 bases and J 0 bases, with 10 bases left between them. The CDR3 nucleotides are TGTGCCAGCAGCTTGGCCGCGGGGAACTCCTACAATGAGCAGTTCTTC. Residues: CASSLAAGNSYNEQFF.

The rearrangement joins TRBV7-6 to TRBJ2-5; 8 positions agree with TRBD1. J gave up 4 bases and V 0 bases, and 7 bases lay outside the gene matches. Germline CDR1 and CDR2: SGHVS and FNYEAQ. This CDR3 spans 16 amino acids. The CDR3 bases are TGTGCCAGCAGCTTAGCACCGACAGGGGCGGGAGAGACCCAGTACTTC. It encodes CASSLAPTGAGETQYF.

The CDR3 protein is CASSQTVNTEAFF. CDR3 bases: TGCGCCAGCAGCCAAACAGTAAACACTGAAGCTTTCTTT. The chain links TRBV4-1 to TRBJ1-1, with D unresolved. This CDR3 contains 13 residues. V shed 2 bases and J shed 2 bases, with 6 bases lying between them. CDR1 is MGHRA and CDR2 is YSYEKL in the germline V gene.

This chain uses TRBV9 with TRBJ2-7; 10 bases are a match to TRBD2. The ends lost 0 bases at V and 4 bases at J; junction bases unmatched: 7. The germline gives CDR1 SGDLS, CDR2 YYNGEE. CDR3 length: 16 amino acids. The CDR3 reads CASSVGPAGGRYEQYF. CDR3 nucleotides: TGTGCCAGCAGCGTAGGCCCAGCGGGGGGGCGGTACGAGCAGTACTTC.

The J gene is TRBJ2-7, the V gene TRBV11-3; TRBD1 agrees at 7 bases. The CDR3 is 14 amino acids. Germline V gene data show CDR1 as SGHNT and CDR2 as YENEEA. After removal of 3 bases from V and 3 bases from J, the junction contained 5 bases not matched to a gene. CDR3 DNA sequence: TGTGCCAGCAGCTTGAGACAGGGAGACTACGAGCAGTACTTC. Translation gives CASSLRQGDYEQYF.

CDR3 in DNA: TGTGCCAGCAGCCAAGAAGCAGGGGACAGCTTAAACTATGGCTACACCTTC. It codes for CASSQEAGDSLNYGYTF. This rearrangement joins TRBV4-2 to TRBJ1-2; 7 bases agree with TRBD1. The V gene end was trimmed by 0 bases and the J gene end by 2 bases; junction bases not matched to a gene: 9. Germline loops: CDR1 LGHNA, CDR2 YNFKEQ. There are 17 residues in the CDR3.

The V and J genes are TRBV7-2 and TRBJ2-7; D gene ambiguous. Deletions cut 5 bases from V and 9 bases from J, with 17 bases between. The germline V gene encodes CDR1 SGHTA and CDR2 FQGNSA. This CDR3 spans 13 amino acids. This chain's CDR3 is CASSTQLSTGQYF. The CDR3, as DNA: TGTGCCAGCAGCACCCAACTCTCGACGGGGCAGTACTTC.

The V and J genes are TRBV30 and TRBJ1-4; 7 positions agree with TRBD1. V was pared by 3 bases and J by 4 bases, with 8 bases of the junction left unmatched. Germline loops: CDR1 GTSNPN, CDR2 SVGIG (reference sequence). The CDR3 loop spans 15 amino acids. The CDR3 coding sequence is TGTGCCTGGAGGAGACAGGGTTCTTTTAATGAAAAACTGTTTTTT. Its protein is CAWRRQGSFNEKLFF.

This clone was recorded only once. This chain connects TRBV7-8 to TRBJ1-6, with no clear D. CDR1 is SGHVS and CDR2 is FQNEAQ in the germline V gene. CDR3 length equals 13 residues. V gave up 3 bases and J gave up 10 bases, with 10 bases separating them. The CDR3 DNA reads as TGTGCCAGCAGCTTCAGCGGGATGTCACCCCTCCACTTT. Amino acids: CASSFSGMSPLHF.

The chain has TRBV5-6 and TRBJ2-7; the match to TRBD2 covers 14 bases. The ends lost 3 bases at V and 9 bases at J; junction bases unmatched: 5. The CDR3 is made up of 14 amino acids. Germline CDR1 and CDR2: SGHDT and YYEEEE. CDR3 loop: CASSSGLAGGSQYF. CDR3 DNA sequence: TGTGCCAGCAGCTCTGGACTAGCGGGGGGCTCGCAGTACTTC.

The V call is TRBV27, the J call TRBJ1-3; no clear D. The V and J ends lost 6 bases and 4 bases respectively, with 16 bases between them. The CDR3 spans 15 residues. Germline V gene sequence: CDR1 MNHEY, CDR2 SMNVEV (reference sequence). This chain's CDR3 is CASSPRGGLGNTIYF. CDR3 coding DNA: TGTGCCAGCAGCCCCCGGGGAGGGCTCGGAAACACCATATATTTT.

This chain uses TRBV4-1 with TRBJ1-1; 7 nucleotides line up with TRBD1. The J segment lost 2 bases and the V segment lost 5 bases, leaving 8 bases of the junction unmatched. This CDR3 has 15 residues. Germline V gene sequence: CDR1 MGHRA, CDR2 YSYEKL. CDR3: CASSSQTGLNTEAFF. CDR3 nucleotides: TGCGCCAGCAGCTCCCAGACAGGGCTTAACACTGAAGCTTTCTTT.

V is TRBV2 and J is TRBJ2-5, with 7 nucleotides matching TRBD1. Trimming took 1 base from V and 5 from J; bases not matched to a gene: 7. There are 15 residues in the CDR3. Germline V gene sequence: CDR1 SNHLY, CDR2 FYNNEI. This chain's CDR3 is CASSEDPTGRETQYF. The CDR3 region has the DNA TGTGCCAGCAGTGAAGATCCGACAGGGCGGGAGACCCAGTACTTC. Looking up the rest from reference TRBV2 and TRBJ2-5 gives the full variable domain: EPEVTQTPSHQVTQMGQEVILRCVPISNHLYFYWYRQILGQKVEFLVSFYNNEISEKSEIFDDQFSVERPDGSNFTLKIRSTKLEDSAMYFCASSEDPTGRETQYFGPGTRLLVL.

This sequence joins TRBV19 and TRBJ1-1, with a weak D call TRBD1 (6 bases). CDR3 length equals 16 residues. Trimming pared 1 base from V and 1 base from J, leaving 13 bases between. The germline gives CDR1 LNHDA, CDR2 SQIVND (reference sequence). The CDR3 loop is CASSIAPGTPNTEAFF. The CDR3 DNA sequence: TGTGCCAGTAGTATAGCCCCCGGGACACCGAACACTGAAGCTTTCTTT.

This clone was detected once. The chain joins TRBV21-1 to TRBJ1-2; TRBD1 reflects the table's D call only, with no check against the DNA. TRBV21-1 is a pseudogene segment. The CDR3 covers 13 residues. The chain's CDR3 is CASSPDRGYGYTF. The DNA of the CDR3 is TGTGCCAGCAGCCCGGACAGGGGCTATGGCTACACCTTC.

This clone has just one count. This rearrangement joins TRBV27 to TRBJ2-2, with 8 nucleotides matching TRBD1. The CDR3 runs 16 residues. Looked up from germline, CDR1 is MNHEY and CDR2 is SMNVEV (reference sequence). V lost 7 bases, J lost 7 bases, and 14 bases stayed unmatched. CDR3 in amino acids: CASTRLPGGRGGELFF. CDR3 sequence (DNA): TGTGCCAGCACACGGCTGCCAGGGGGCCGGGGCGGGGAGCTGTTTTTT.

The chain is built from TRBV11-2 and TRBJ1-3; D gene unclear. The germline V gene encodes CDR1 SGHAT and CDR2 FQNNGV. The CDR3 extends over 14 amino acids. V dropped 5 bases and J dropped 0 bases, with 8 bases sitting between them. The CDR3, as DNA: TGTGCCAGCAGCCAGGCTTCCTCTGGAAACACCATATATTTT. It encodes CASSQASSGNTIYF. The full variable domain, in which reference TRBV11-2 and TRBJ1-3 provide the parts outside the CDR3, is EAGVAQSPRYKIIEKRQSVAFWCNPISGHATLYWYQQILGQGPKLLIQFQNNGVVDDSQLPKDRFSAERLKGVDSTLKIQPAKLEDSAVYLCASSQASSGNTIYFGEGSWLTVV.

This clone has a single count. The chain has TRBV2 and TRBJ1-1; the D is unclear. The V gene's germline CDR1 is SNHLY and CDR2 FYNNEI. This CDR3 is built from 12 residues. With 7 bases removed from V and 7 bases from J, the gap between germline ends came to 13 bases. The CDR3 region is CASNPSRGEAFF. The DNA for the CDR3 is TGTGCCAGCAACCCTTCGCGGGGTGAAGCTTTCTTT.

The CDR3 DNA follows: TGTGCCACCAGTGCAACGGGAAGGGAGCAGCCCCAGCATTTT. This codes for CATSATGREQPQHF. V and J are TRBV24-1 and TRBJ1-5; D ambiguous. The CDR3 covers 14 residues. Looked up from germline, CDR1 is KGHDR and CDR2 is SFDVKD. Trimming took off 5 bases at V and 7 bases at J, with 14 bases between the two ends.